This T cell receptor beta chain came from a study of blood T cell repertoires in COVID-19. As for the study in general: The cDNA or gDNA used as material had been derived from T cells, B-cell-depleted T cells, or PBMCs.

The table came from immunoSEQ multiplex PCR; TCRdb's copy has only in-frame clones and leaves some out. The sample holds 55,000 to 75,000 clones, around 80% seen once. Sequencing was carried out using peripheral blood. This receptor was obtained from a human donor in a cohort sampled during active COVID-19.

In DNA form, the CDR3 reads TGTGCCATCAGTGAGCACGAACCGGGACTAGCGGGAACCAATGAGCAGTTCTTC. This gives the protein CAISEHEPGLAGTNEQFF. V gene TRBV10-3 combines with J gene TRBJ2-1; 13 nucleotides line up with TRBD2. V lost 2 bases, J lost 6 bases, and 10 bases stayed unmatched. The CDR3 totals 18 residues. The germline V gene encodes CDR1 ENHRY and CDR2 SYGVKD.